This T cell receptor beta chain originates from a study of cytomegalovirus exposure and HLA in healthy donors. The protocol was immunoSEQ multiplex PCR, while the TCRdb copy is restricted to in-frame clones and leaves out a portion. The sample consists of over 200,000 clones, over 75% of them appearing once. The germline V gene has CDR1 SGHVS and CDR2 FNYEAQ. This CDR3 has 14 residues. Trimming cost V 5 bases and J 4 bases, with 15 bases left between them. This TCR derives from a young woman in good health and CMV-seropositive. The rearrangement links TRBV7-6 to TRBJ2-7, with D maybe TRBD2 (6 bases). Sequencing was done on a sample of PBMCs. In nucleotides, the CDR3 is TGTGCCAGCAGCCCCTCCGGGAGCGGGTACGAGCAGTACTTC. Protein sequence: CASSPSGSGYEQYF. Complete variable domain (other parts from reference TRBV7-6 and TRBJ2-7): GAGVSQSPRYKVTKRGQDVALRCDPISGHVSLYWYRQALGQGPEFLTYFNYEAQQDKSGLPNDRFSAERPEGSISTLTIQRTEQRDSAMYRCASSPSGSGYEQYFGPGTRLTVT.